This T cell receptor beta chain was captured in a study of T cell repertoires in cytomegalovirus infection. Study-wide background: It was the public TCR beta signatures that indicated both CMV infection and matching HLA type. Study-wide findings and caveats: Carriage of CMV together with the relevant HLA was identifiable through cumulative public TCR beta family frequency. CMV-specific HLA-C-restricted TCR beta clonotypes dominated the ex vivo response.

Note on this clonotype: Its antigen is undetermined.

Germline V lookup: CDR1 SGHVS, CDR2 FNYEAQ. There are 18 residues in the CDR3. V lost 1 base and J lost 1; bases outside the gene matches: 8. Each CDR3 protein is one row after TCRdb ran MiXCR on the reads. Of roughly 310,000 distinct CDR3 sequences in the sample, around a sixth were seen once. The clonotype was recovered from a human donor in good health (CMV status not recorded). Some clones in this sample may be carry-over from other donors' samples. The V gene is TRBV7-6, the J gene TRBJ2-1; 9 nucleotides align to TRBD1. The sample taken for sequencing was PBMCs. CDR3 protein: CASSLGPGTGSSYNEQFF. CDR3 nucleotides: TGTGCCAGCAGCTTAGGGCCCGGGACAGGGTCATCCTACAATGAGCAGTTCTTC.